The 5 T cell receptor beta chains in this list originate from one sample, sequenced in a study of CD8+CD57+ T cells in acquired aplastic anemia. It was genomic DNA that served as the template for profiling TCR beta VDJ and CDR3. TCRdb recomputed calls from the reads with MiXCR, one row per CDR3 protein. The table lists about 120,000 distinct CDR3 sequences, 58% of them singletons, with 25% to 30% in the top ten. Individuals selected for sequencing had exhibited CD8+CD57+ cell expansion on flow cytometry. Sequenced material: sorted CD4+, CD8+, or CD8+CD57+ T cells (not recorded which) from PBMCs. Every receptor here comes from a human donor with aplastic anemia.

This clonotype appeared many times. V is TRBV20-1 and J is TRBJ2-7; unclear D gene. Deletions cut 3 bases from V and 7 bases from J, with 19 bases between. The CDR3 has 14 amino acids. Germline CDR1 DFQATT, CDR2 SNEGSKA (reference sequence). In nucleotides, the CDR3 is TGCAGTGCTAGCCCAGACTCATCCTACGTGGAGCAGTACTTC. Translating it yields CSASPDSSYVEQYF.

V gene TRBV19 combines with J gene TRBJ2-7, with D maybe TRBD1 (6 bases). The germline gives CDR1 LNHDA, CDR2 SQIVND (reference sequence). Trimming removed 3 bases at V and 5 bases at J, with 17 bases between. The length of the CDR3 is 15 residues. The CDR3 coding sequence is TGTGCCAGTAGTATCGGAACAGGGCGATTTAACGAGCAGTACTTC. Its translation: CASSIGTGRFNEQYF.

As concerns this clonotype: A much larger clone differs by one base, so this may be a read error. The chain recombines TRBV12-3 or TRBV12-4 with TRBJ1-2, with TRBD1 as a possible D gene (5 bases). The CDR3 has 14 amino acids. Trimming stripped 6 bases from V and 4 bases from J, with 15 bases between. CDR3 DNA: TGTGCCAGCAGGACCCCCGGGACCCCCTATGGCTACACCTTC. Translated, it gives CASRTPGTPYGYTF.

There are many counts of this clonotype. The chain is built from TRBV12-3 or TRBV12-4 and TRBJ2-1; 11 bases fit TRBD2. The CDR3 sequence is 15 residues long. V shed 8 bases and J 0 bases; nucleotides not matched to a gene: 3. CDR3: CASGLAGSSYNEQFF. The CDR3 nucleotides are TGTGCCAGCGGACTAGCGGGTAGCTCCTACAATGAGCAGTTCTTC.

The chain couples TRBV5-1 to TRBJ2-5, with a possible D match to TRBD1 (6 bases). This CDR3 region has 15 residues. Germline V gene data show CDR1 as SGHRS and CDR2 as YFSETQ. Between the trimmed V and J ends, which lost 0 bases and 3 bases, there was a span of 12 bases. The CDR3 region is CASSLAMGAEETQYF. Written as DNA, the CDR3 is TGCGCCAGCAGCTTGGCCATGGGGGCGGAAGAGACCCAGTACTTC.